Listed here are 25 T cell receptor beta chains from one sample, sequenced in a study of T cell changes during pregnancy in multiple sclerosis. This table comes from immunoSEQ multiplex PCR, and its TCRdb copy is limited to in-frame clones, with some not included. The table includes around 60,000 clones, about 92% detected once. The sample consisted of peripheral blood, taken in the second trimester of pregnancy. The source is a female donor in good health, enrolled as a control in a pregnancy study.

The V and J genes are TRBV2 and TRBJ2-1; perhaps TRBD1 as D (6 bases). The CDR3 extends over 15 amino acids. Trimming took 7 bases from V and 2 from J, leaving 15 bases between them. Germline V gives CDR1 SNHLY, CDR2 FYNNEI. The CDR3 nucleotides read TGTGCCAGCACCGTCTCAGGGGTCCCCTACAATGAGCAGTTCTTC. Protein sequence: CASTVSGVPYNEQFF.

J is TRBJ1-2 and V is TRBV6-1; 7 bases fit TRBD1. Germline lookup yields CDR1 MNHNS and CDR2 SASEGT. V lost 7 bases, J lost 7 bases, and 6 bases stayed unmatched. The CDR3 covers 12 residues. The CDR3, as DNA: TGTGCCAGCATTAACAGGGGCGGTGGCTACACCTTC. Residues: CASINRGGGYTF.

The CDR3 nucleotides read TGTGCCAGCAGCACGGTAGGGACTAGCGGGAGCGAGCAGTACTTC. The encoded protein is CASSTVGTSGSEQYF. This chain links TRBV5-4 with TRBJ2-7, with TRBD2 identical over 14 bases. There are 15 residues in the CDR3. V trimming: 4 bases; J trimming: 6 bases; junction bases outside the gene matches: 6. CDR1 and CDR2 from the germline V gene are SGHNT and YYREEE (reference sequence).

This clone is a singleton in its sample. The J gene is TRBJ2-1, the V gene TRBV11-3, with TRBD2 identical over 7 bases. The CDR3 totals 15 residues. Trimming removed 1 base from V and 4 bases from J; junction bases left unmatched: 4. CDR1 is SGHNT and CDR2 is YENEEA in the germline V gene. The CDR3 region has the DNA TGTGCCAGCAGCTTAGGGCGGGGGACTTACAATGAGCAGTTCTTC. Its translation is CASSLGRGTYNEQFF.

The rearrangement links TRBV19 to TRBJ2-1; 11 bases are a match to TRBD2. The trim removed 10 bases at V and 7 bases at J, leaving 3 bases unmatched. This CDR3 region has 12 residues. The germline V gene encodes CDR1 LNHDA and CDR2 SQIVND (reference sequence). CDR3 region: CATGLAENEQFF. The CDR3 DNA reads as TGTGCCACGGGACTAGCGGAGAATGAGCAGTTCTTC.

The gene calls are TRBV18 and TRBJ2-7; 8 bases map to TRBD1. The J segment lost 4 bases and the V segment lost 6 bases, leaving 8 bases of the junction unmatched. The CDR3 has 14 amino acids. Germline V gene sequence: CDR1 KGHSH, CDR2 LQKENI. The CDR3 is CASSIGTGEYEQYF. The CDR3 DNA follows: TGTGCCAGCTCCATCGGGACAGGAGAGTACGAGCAGTACTTC.

This chain's CDR3 is CASSVSGSYNEQFF. CDR3 coding DNA: TGTGCCAGCAGTGTAAGCGGCTCCTACAATGAGCAGTTCTTC. The chain is built from TRBV25-1 and TRBJ2-1; possibly TRBD2 for D (5 bases). The CDR3 is made up of 14 amino acids. Germline V CDR1 and CDR2: MGHDK, SYGVNS. Trimming left V 4 bases short and J 0 bases short, with 7 bases between.

The V call is TRBV6-6, the J call TRBJ2-7, with D hard to call. Trimming stripped 2 bases from V and 3 bases from J, with 11 bases between. From germline, CDR1 is MNHNY and CDR2 SVGAGI (reference sequence). The CDR3 spans 14 residues. The CDR3 here is CASSYGQLNYEQYF. CDR3 coding DNA: TGTGCCAGCAGTTACGGGCAGCTTAACTACGAGCAGTACTTC.

The chain carries TRBV30 and TRBJ1-2; TRBD1 agrees at 7 bases. This CDR3 is 14 amino acids long. The V gene end was trimmed by 4 bases and the J gene end by 4 bases; junction bases not matched to a gene: 9. Looked up from germline, CDR1 is GTSNPN and CDR2 is SVGIG (reference sequence). The CDR3 loop is CAWNGQGGPYGYTF. Here the CDR3 DNA reads TGTGCCTGGAATGGGCAGGGGGGCCCCTATGGCTACACCTTC.

The chain employs TRBV18 and TRBJ2-7; the match to TRBD1 covers 9 bases. This CDR3 is 13 amino acids long. With 5 bases clipped from V and 10 bases from J, the junction kept 9 bases outside the gene matches. The germline V gene has CDR1 KGHSH and CDR2 LQKENI. Here the CDR3 reads CASSSPKDRGQYF. The CDR3, as DNA: TGTGCCAGCTCATCGCCAAAGGACAGGGGTCAGTACTTC.

This chain uses TRBV10-3 with TRBJ1-1; 7 bases map to TRBD1. The CDR3 loop spans 13 amino acids. Germline assignment: CDR1 ENHRY and CDR2 SYGVKD. V shed 10 bases, J shed 0 bases, and the junction held 5 bases outside the gene matches. Written as DNA, the CDR3 is TGTGCCAACGCTCAGGGGGTGAACACTGAAGCTTTCTTT. Amino acid sequence: CANAQGVNTEAFF.

V and J are TRBV27 and TRBJ2-3; 8 nucleotides match TRBD2. V lost 5 bases and J lost 2; bases outside the gene matches: 12. This CDR3 region has 17 residues. Germline CDR1 and CDR2: MNHEY and SMNVEV (reference sequence). This CDR3 reads CASSRNPGGALTDTQYF. CDR3 DNA: TGTGCCAGCAGTCGCAACCCCGGGGGGGCGCTCACAGATACGCAGTATTTT.

This sequence joins TRBV15 and TRBJ1-4, with 7 positions matching TRBD1. Germline V gene lookup returns CDR1 LNHNV and CDR2 YYDKDF (reference sequence). The CDR3 contains 13 residues. Unmatched junction bases numbered 5, after V lost 0 bases and J lost 13 bases. This chain's CDR3 is CATSRDEGGRLFF. The DNA of the CDR3 is TGTGCCACCAGCAGAGATGAAGGGGGCAGACTGTTTTTT.

The rearrangement joins TRBV6-6 to TRBJ2-5; perhaps TRBD2 as D (7 bases). The germline V gene encodes CDR1 MNHNY and CDR2 SVGAGI (reference sequence). The CDR3 totals 13 residues. V was shortened by 8 bases and J by 5 bases, with 15 bases between the two germline ends. The CDR3: CASGGGALETQYF. The CDR3, as DNA: TGTGCCAGCGGGGGGGGCGCTTTGGAGACCCAGTACTTC.

This clone showed up just a few times. The V and J genes are TRBV9 and TRBJ1-1; 8 nucleotides align to TRBD1. The CDR3 spans 12 residues. With V trimmed by 4 bases and J by 11 bases, 7 bases remained unmatched. CDR1 is SGDLS, CDR2 YYNGEE, per germline. CDR3 nucleotide sequence: TGTGCCAGCAGCACAAGCCAGGGGGCTGCTTTCTTT. Translating it yields CASSTSQGAAFF.

The chain combines TRBV2 with TRBJ2-2; 7 bases match TRBD1. The germline V gene has CDR1 SNHLY and CDR2 FYNNEI. Trimming removed 6 bases from V and 0 bases from J; junction bases left unmatched: 4. The CDR3 length is 15 residues. The CDR3 DNA reads as TGTGCCAGCAGACGGACAGGATCGAACACCGGGGAGCTGTTTTTT. Its translation is CASRRTGSNTGELFF.

The chain joins TRBV19 to TRBJ2-1; TRBD2 agrees at 7 bases. The germline V gene encodes CDR1 LNHDA and CDR2 SQIVND (reference sequence). The V segment lost 7 bases and the J segment 4 bases; nucleotides outside the gene matches: 7. The CDR3 is made up of 14 amino acids. CDR3 sequence: CASTERGLYNEQFF. The CDR3 nucleotides are TGTGCCAGTACGGAGCGGGGCCTTTACAATGAGCAGTTCTTC.

The gene calls are TRBV7-3 and TRBJ2-1, with 12 bases that match TRBD2. Germline CDR1 SGHTA, CDR2 FQGTGA. The V gene end was trimmed by 1 base and the J gene end by 6 bases; junction bases not matched to a gene: 1. CDR3 length: 15 residues. CDR3 protein: CASSLRLAGANEQFF. CDR3 bases: TGTGCCAGCAGCTTAAGACTAGCGGGAGCCAATGAGCAGTTCTTC.

Only one count was recorded for this clone. The chain recombines TRBV5-4 with TRBJ2-5; 9 bases are shared with TRBD1. The CDR3 is made up of 13 amino acids. Germline V lookup: CDR1 SGHNT, CDR2 YYREEE (reference sequence). V dropped 4 bases and J dropped 6; count of bases not matched to a gene: 4. The CDR3: CASSPGQGKTQYF. CDR3 coding DNA: TGTGCCAGCAGCCCTGGACAGGGGAAGACCCAGTACTTC.

The rearrangement links TRBV30 to TRBJ1-1; TRBD1 is a possible D gene (6 bases). The CDR3 sequence is 11 residues long. Trimming removed 3 bases from V and 6 bases from J, with 8 bases in between. Germline V lookup: CDR1 GTSNPN, CDR2 SVGIG (reference sequence). This chain's CDR3 is CAWSQGSEAFF. CDR3 nucleotide sequence: TGTGCCTGGAGCCAGGGGTCTGAAGCTTTCTTT.

The chain joins TRBV4-1 to TRBJ2-7, with a possible D match to TRBD1 (6 bases). The V and J ends lost 1 base and 7 bases respectively, with 11 bases between them. Germline-derived CDR1 and CDR2 are MGHRA and YSYEKL. The CDR3 loop spans 13 amino acids. CDR3: CASSQGTALEQYF. The CDR3 DNA reads TGCGCCAGCAGCCAAGGGACAGCCCTAGAGCAGTACTTC.

The gene calls are TRBV5-4 and TRBJ2-2, with 7 bases aligning to TRBD1. This CDR3 has 14 residues. Germline CDR1 is SGHNT and CDR2 is YYREEE (reference sequence). The junction had 11 bases not matched to a gene; V was cut back by 10 bases and J by 5 bases. The CDR3 loop reads CAATGTARTGELFF. The CDR3 DNA is TGTGCCGCCACCGGGACAGCCCGAACCGGGGAGCTGTTTTTT.

In this sample, this clone turned up a few times. V gene TRBV5-1 combines with J gene TRBJ2-7; D not certain. V gave up 6 bases and J gave up 2 bases, with 21 bases separating them. Germline V gives CDR1 SGHRS, CDR2 YFSETQ. The CDR3 length is 16 residues. The CDR3 DNA is TGCGCCAGCAAGCCGCTTAGCCGAAGCCCCCCCTACGAGCAGTACTTC. Its translation is CASKPLSRSPPYEQYF.

CDR3 loop: CASSFGTLGAFF. CDR3 nucleotide sequence: TGTGCCAGCAGCTTCGGGACTTTAGGAGCTTTCTTT. The rearrangement links TRBV7-9 to TRBJ1-1, with D perhaps TRBD1 (5 bases). The V end was cut by 3 bases, the J end by 10 bases, with 12 bases between. CDR3 length: 12 amino acids. Germline V lookup: CDR1 SEHNR, CDR2 FQNEAQ (reference sequence).

The rearrangement links TRBV30 to TRBJ1-5, with D possibly being TRBD1 (5 bases). The CDR3 consists of 13 residues. The V end lost 2 bases, the J end lost 7 bases, and 12 bases lay between the germline ends. Germline assignment: CDR1 GTSNPN and CDR2 SVGIG (reference sequence). CDR3 region: CAWSRGGEQPQHF. The CDR3 DNA follows: TGTGCCTGGAGTCGGGGGGGGGAGCAGCCCCAGCATTTT.